Listed here are 13 T cell receptor beta chains from one sample, sequenced in a study of shared clonotypes between healthy human individuals. Assay: immunoSEQ multiplex PCR; the TCRdb copy retains only in-frame clones and omits some. The sample has a few million clones; around 92% are singletons. Sequencing input: naive CD4+ T cells from PBMCs. As for subset: CD45RA+ positively selected. These receptors were obtained from a man aged 18-30 years in good health. Some clones in this sample may be carry-over from other donors' samples.

This chain joins TRBV2 and TRBJ2-1; no clear D gene. CDR3 length equals 13 residues. With 4 bases removed from V and 6 bases from J, the gap between germline ends came to 10 bases. The V gene's germline CDR1 is SNHLY and CDR2 FYNNEI. CDR3 nucleotides: TGTGCCAGCAGTGTAGCCCTCATCAATGAGCAGTTCTTC. Its protein product is CASSVALINEQFF.

This clone was recorded only once. V and J are TRBV28 and TRBJ2-3; 8 nucleotides line up with TRBD2. V shed 5 bases and J 4 bases; nucleotides not matched to a gene: 11. Germline V gene sequence: CDR1 MDHEN, CDR2 SYDVKM. This CDR3 contains 16 residues. The CDR3, as DNA: TGTGCCAGCAGTGAATCAAGCGGGAGTGTCGCAGATACGCAGTATTTT. This translates into CASSESSGSVADTQYF.

The chain's CDR3 is CASTWGAGGGEFF. DNA for the CDR3: TGTGCCAGCACCTGGGGGGCTGGTGGTGGCGAGTTCTTC. The V gene is TRBV6-6, the J gene TRBJ2-1; the D gene could be TRBD1 or TRBD2 (6 bases each). Trimming left V 7 bases short and J 14 bases short, with 21 bases between. Germline V gene data show CDR1 as MNHNY and CDR2 as SVGAGI (reference sequence). The CDR3 runs to 13 residues.

Of note for this clone: Additional DNA sequences in this sample encode the identical CDR3. The chain uses TRBV7-9 and TRBJ2-2; D remains unclear. The CDR3 is made up of 12 amino acids. V dropped 0 bases and J dropped 6 bases, with 2 bases sitting between them. The germline V gene encodes CDR1 SEHNR and CDR2 FQNEAQ (reference sequence). The CDR3 region has the DNA TGTGCCAGCAGCTTAGCATCCGGGGAGCTGTTTTTT. Protein: CASSLASGELFF.

The CDR3 DNA is TGTGCCAGCTCACGGGACAGGAGGAGCACAGATACGCAGTATTTT. Amino acids: CASSRDRRSTDTQYF. The V gene is TRBV18, the J gene TRBJ2-3, with 8 positions matching TRBD1. After removal of 4 bases from V and 0 bases from J, the junction contained 3 bases not matched to a gene. From germline, CDR1 is KGHSH and CDR2 LQKENI. The length of the CDR3 is 15 residues.

The rearrangement uses TRBV25-1 and TRBJ1-1, with 8 bases that match TRBD1. The CDR3 covers 17 residues. CDR1 and CDR2 (germline): MGHDK, SYGVNS. Losses at the gene ends were 8 bases for V and 3 bases for J; bases not matched to a gene: 17. Here the CDR3 DNA reads TGTGCCAGCGTGCCTCGGACAGGGATGGGTCTCGACACTGAAGCTTTCTTT. Translating gives CASVPRTGMGLDTEAFF.

Turning to this clone: The germline gene is not matched at one end of the junction; a read error may be the cause. The V call is TRBV7-9, the J call TRBJ2-3, with a tentative D call TRBD2 (6 bases). Germline V gives CDR1 SEHNR, CDR2 FQNEAQ (reference sequence). The CDR3 length is 14 residues. CDR3 nucleotide sequence: TGTGCCAGCAGGTTAGGGACTCGCACAGATACGCAGTATTTT. Translated, it gives CASRLGTRTDTQYF.

The chain employs TRBV7-6 and TRBJ2-1, with 7 bases fitting TRBD1. CDR1 SGHVS and CDR2 FNYEAQ come from the germline V gene. The CDR3 totals 15 residues. Trimming at V came to 5 bases and at J to 9 bases, leaving 13 bases not matched to a gene. CDR3 sequence: CASSRAGTAQGEQFF. The CDR3 nucleotides read TGTGCCAGCAGCCGCGCCGGGACAGCGCAGGGTGAGCAGTTCTTC.

This clone has a handful of counts. The rearrangement links TRBV18 to TRBJ1-5; D remains ambiguous. V was clipped by 3 bases and J by 0 bases, with 9 bases between them. The CDR3 has 15 amino acids. CDR1 is KGHSH, CDR2 LQKENI, per germline. DNA of the CDR3: TGTGCCAGCTCACCCAACAGCGATAGCAATCAGCCCCAGCATTTT. Its protein product is CASSPNSDSNQPQHF.

This clone was counted a single time. V gene TRBV28 combines with J gene TRBJ1-4; the match to TRBD1 covers 7 bases. V gave up 2 bases and J gave up 7 bases; unmatched junction bases: 25. The CDR3 runs 21 residues. Germline assignment: CDR1 MDHEN and CDR2 SYDVKM. The CDR3 DNA reads TGTGCCAGCAGTTTACCTAGGACCCTACAGGGGTTAAGCAGAGTTGGTGAAAAACTGTTTTTT. It translates to CASSLPRTLQGLSRVGEKLFF.

For this clone: The same CDR3 also results from other DNA sequences found in this sample. The chain employs TRBV29-1 and TRBJ2-5; D gene unclear. Trimming shortened V by 0 bases and J by 4 bases, and 3 bases separated the two germline ends. CDR3 size: 11 residues. Germline values: CDR1 SQVTM, CDR2 ANQGSEA. The CDR3 nucleotides are TGCAGCGTTGAAGATCGAGAGACCCAGTACTTC. It yields the protein CSVEDRETQYF.

The chain joins TRBV7-2 to TRBJ2-1, with 10 positions matching TRBD1. This CDR3 region has 16 residues. V was pared by 5 bases and J by 4 bases, with 8 bases of the junction left unmatched. Germline V gene data show CDR1 as SGHTA and CDR2 as FQGNSA. CDR3 protein: CASSPKGQGRYNEQFF. CDR3 coding DNA: TGTGCCAGCAGCCCCAAGGGACAGGGGAGATACAATGAGCAGTTCTTC. Complete variable domain (other parts from reference TRBV7-2 and TRBJ2-1): GAGVSQSPSNKVTEKGKDVELRCDPISGHTALYWYRQSLGQGLEFLIYFQGNSAPDKSGLPSDRFSAERTGGSVSTLTIQRTQQEDSAVYLCASSPKGQGRYNEQFFGPGTRLTVL.

The rearrangement uses TRBV18 and TRBJ1-4, with a weak D call TRBD1 (6 bases). This CDR3 has 16 residues. Per the germline V gene, CDR1 is KGHSH and CDR2 is LQKENI. V lost 2 bases and J lost 7, with 17 bases in between. The CDR3 DNA is TGTGCCAGCTCACCAGGGCTTGGGGGCCGGGCTGAAAAACTGTTTTTT. Translation: CASSPGLGGRAEKLFF.